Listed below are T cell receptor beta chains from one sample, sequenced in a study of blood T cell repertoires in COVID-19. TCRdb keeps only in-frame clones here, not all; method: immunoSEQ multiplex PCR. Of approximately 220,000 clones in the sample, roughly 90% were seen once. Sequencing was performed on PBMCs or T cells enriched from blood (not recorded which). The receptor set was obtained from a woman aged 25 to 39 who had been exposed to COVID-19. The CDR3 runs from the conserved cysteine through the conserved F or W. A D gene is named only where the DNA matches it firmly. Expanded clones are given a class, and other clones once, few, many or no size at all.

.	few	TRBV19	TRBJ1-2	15	TGTGCCAGTAGTATGGGCCCGAACGGACTCTATGGCTACACCTTC	CASSMGPNGLYGYTF
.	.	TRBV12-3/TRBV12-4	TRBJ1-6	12	TGTGCCAGCAGCCTGGGGGCCATGAGTCTCCACTTT	CASSLGAMSLHF
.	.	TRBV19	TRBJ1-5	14	TGTGCCAGTAGCTCACGGAGGGGCAATCAGCCCCAGCATTTT	CASSSRRGNQPQHF
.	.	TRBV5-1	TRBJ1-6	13	TGCGCCAGCAGCGTATACAGGGATTCACCCCTCCACTTT	CASSVYRDSPLHF
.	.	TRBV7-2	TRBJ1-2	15	TGTGCCAGCAGCTTAGTCAGTGGGGGCAATTTTGGCTACACCTTC	CASSLVSGGNFGYTF
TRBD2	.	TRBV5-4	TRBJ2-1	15	TGTGCCAGCAGCTTCTCCGGGGGGGGCCACAATGAGCAGTTCTTC	CASSFSGGGHNEQFF
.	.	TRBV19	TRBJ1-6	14	TGTGCCAGTAGCGCAGGACAGCCAAATTCACCCCTCCACTTT	CASSAGQPNSPLHF
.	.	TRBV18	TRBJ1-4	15	TGTGCCAGCTCACTCACAGACGAAGTGGGTGAAAAACTGTTTTTT	CASSLTDEVGEKLFF
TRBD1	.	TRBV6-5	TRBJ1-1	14	TGTGCCAGCAGCCCCGGGACAGGGTACACTGAAGCTTTCTTT	CASSPGTGYTEAFF
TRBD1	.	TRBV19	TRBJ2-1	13	TGTGCCAGTAGACCTAGGGACAGCAATGAGCAGTTCTTC	CASRPRDSNEQFF
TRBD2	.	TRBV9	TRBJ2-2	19	TGTGCCAGCCCCCGGCGGGGACTAGCGGGCTCGCAGAACACCGGGGAGCTGTTTTTT	CASPRRGLAGSQNTGELFF
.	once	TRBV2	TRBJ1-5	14	TGTGCCAGCCGGTCCCCAAATGGCAATCAGCCCCAGCATTTT	CASRSPNGNQPQHF
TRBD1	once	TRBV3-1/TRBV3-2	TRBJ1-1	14	TGTGCCAGCAGCATACAGGGGAAAGCGACTGAAGCTTTCTTT	CASSIQGKATEAFF
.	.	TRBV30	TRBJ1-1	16	TGTGCCTGGAGTGCCCTGCAGGGGAAGGGGAACACTGAAGCTTTCTTT	CAWSALQGKGNTEAFF
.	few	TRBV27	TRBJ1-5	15	TGTGCCAGCAGTTTAAAAGGACATGGCAATCAGCCCCAGCATTTT	CASSLKGHGNQPQHF
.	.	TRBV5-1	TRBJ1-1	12	TGCGCCAGCAGCTTGGCCGGAGGGAGGGCTTTCTTT	CASSLAGGRAFF
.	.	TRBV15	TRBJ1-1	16	TGTGCCACCAGCAGAGGCTCGGGGAAGAGGGACACTGAAGCTTTCTTT	CATSRGSGKRDTEAFF
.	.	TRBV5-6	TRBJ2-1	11	TGTGCCAGCAGCAACGACTACGAGCAGTTCTTC	CASSNDYEQFF
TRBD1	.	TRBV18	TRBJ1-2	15	TGTGCCAGCTCACCGACGGGACAGGGGAAGCGTGGCTACACCTTC	CASSPTGQGKRGYTF
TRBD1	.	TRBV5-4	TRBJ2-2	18	TGTGCCAGCAGCGCTATGACCCGGACAGGGGGCGTCGCCGGGGAGCTGTTTTTT	CASSAMTRTGGVAGELFF
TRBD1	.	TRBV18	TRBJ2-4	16	TGTGCCAGCTCACCACCAACAGGGGGCGGCAAAAACATTCAGTACTTC	CASSPPTGGGKNIQYF
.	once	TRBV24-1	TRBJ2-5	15	TGTGCCACCAGTGACCCTGGGGGCAATTCAGGCACCCAGTACTTC	CATSDPGGNSGTQYF
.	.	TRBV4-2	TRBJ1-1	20	TGTGCCAGCAGCCACCCTCCTCCTAAGAGGGAAAAAGGTTTGAACACTGAAGCTTTCTTT	CASSHPPPKREKGLNTEAFF
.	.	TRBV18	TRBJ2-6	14	TGTGCCAGCTCTCCATATTCCGGGGCCAACGTCCTGACTTTC	CASSPYSGANVLTF
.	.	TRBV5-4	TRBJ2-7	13	TGTGCCAGCAGCTTACACAGCTCCTACGAGCAGTACTTC	CASSLHSSYEQYF
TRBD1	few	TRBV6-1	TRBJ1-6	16	TGTGCCAGCAGTGAAGTCCCGGGGACAGGTAATTCACCCCTCCACTTT	CASSEVPGTGNSPLHF
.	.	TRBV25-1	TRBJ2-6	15	TGTGCCAGCAGTGAATTAATCTCTGGGGCCAACGTCCTGACTTTC	CASSELISGANVLTF
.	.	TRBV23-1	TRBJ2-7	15	TGCGCCAGCAGTTCCCTCCCGGGGGACTCCTACGAGCAGTACTTC	CASSSLPGDSYEQYF
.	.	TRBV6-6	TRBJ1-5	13	TGTGCCAGCAGGCTGATAGGGGCTCAGCCCCAGCATTTT	CASRLIGAQPQHF
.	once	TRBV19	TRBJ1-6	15	TGTGCCAGTAGTACGACAGTCATTACCAATTCACCCCTCCACTTT	CASSTTVITNSPLHF
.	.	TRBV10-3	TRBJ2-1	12	TGTGCCATCAGCCCGGGTTTAGGTGAGCAGTTCTTC	CAISPGLGEQFF
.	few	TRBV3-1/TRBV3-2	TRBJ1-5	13	TGTGCCAGCAGCCATAGTAGCAATCAGCCCCAGCATTTT	CASSHSSNQPQHF
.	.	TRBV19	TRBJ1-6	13	TGTGCCAGTAGTATTCAGGATAATTCACCCCTCCACTTT	CASSIQDNSPLHF
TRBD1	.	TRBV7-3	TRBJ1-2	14	TGTGCCAGCAGCTTAGCAGGGGGCGACTATGGCTACACCTTC	CASSLAGGDYGYTF
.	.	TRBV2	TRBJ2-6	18	TGTGCCAGCAGTACCTCGGGAAGGTGGAGCTCTGGGGCCAACGTCCTGACTTTC	CASSTSGRWSSGANVLTF
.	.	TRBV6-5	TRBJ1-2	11	TGTGCCAGCAGTTCAGGGGATGGCTACACCTTC	CASSSGDGYTF
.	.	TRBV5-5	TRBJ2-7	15	TGTGCCAGCAGCTTGGGGGTCCCGCCCGACTGCGAGCAGTACTTC	CASSLGVPPDCEQYF
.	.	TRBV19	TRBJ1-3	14	TGTGCCAATTCTAAACAGGGCTTACGAAGCACCATATATTTT	CANSKQGLRSTIYF
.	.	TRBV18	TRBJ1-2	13	TGTGCCAGCTCACCGGGGGAGGCGTATGGCTACACCTTC	CASSPGEAYGYTF
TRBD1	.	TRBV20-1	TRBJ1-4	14	TGCAGTGCTAGTGACAGGGTATTTTATGAAAAACTGTTTTTT	CSASDRVFYEKLFF
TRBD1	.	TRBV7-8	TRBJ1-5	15	TGTGCCAGCAGGCGTACAGGGGGCGGCAATCAGCCCCAGCATTTT	CASRRTGGGNQPQHF
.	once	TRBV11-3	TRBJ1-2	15	TGTGCCAGCAGCTTAGGTCGGGGGGCTAACTATGGCTACACCTTC	CASSLGRGANYGYTF
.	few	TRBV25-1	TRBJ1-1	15	TGTGCCAGCAAAAGGGGACCAGGGGAGAACACTGAAGCTTTCTTT	CASKRGPGENTEAFF
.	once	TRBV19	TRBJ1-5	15	TGTGCCAGTAGTATTCTCAGTCAGGGGCATCAGCCCCAGCATTTT	CASSILSQGHQPQHF
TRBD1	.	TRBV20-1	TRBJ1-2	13	TGCAGTGCTAGTTTTGACAGGGACTATGGCTACACCTTC	CSASFDRDYGYTF
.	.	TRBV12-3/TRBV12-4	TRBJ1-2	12	TGTGCCAGCGGAACACAGGGAGTCGGCTACACCTTC	CASGTQGVGYTF
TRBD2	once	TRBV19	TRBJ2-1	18	TGTGCCAGTAGTATAGACTTCGAATTAGCGGGGAGGTACAATGAGCAGTTCTTC	CASSIDFELAGRYNEQFF
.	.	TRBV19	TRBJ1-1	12	TGTGCTACGGGGCCAGGGAGGACTGAAGCTTTCTTT	CATGPGRTEAFF
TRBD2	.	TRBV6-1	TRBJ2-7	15	TGTGCCAGCAGTGAGGCTAGCGGGGGGGCCTACGAGCAGTACTTC	CASSEASGGAYEQYF
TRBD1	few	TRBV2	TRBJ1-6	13	TGTGCCAGCGGTAGGGACAGGGATAGCACCCTCCACTTT	CASGRDRDSTLHF
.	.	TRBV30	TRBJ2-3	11	TGTGCCTGGAGCGGGGGAGATACGCAGTATTTT	CAWSGGDTQYF
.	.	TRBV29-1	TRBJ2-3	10	TGCAGCGTCGGGACAGATACGCAGTATTTT	CSVGTDTQYF
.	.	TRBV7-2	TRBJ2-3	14	TGTGCAAAGCGTGGGTTATCTAGCACAGATACGCAGTATTTT	CAKRGLSSTDTQYF
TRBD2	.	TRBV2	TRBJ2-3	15	TGTGCCAGCAGGCAAATAGCGGGGTCGACAGATACGCAGTATTTT	CASRQIAGSTDTQYF
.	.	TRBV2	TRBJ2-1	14	TGTGCCAGCAGTGGGACGGGATCCTACAATGAGCAGTTCTTC	CASSGTGSYNEQFF
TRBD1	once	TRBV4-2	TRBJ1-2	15	TGTGCCAGCAGCCAAGGGACAGGACGGCCCTATGGCTACACCTTC	CASSQGTGRPYGYTF
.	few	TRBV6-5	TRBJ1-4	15	TGTGCCAGCAGTTACTCGGGGCCGAACGTTGAAAAACTGTTTTTT	CASSYSGPNVEKLFF
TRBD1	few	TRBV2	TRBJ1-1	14	TGTGCCAGCATGCGACAGGGGGGGGACACTGAAGCTTTCTTT	CASMRQGGDTEAFF
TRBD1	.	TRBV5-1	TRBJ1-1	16	TGCGCCAGCAGCGGAGGGACAGGGGGTGAGAACACTGAAGCTTTCTTT	CASSGGTGGENTEAFF
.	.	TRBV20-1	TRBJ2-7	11	TGCAGTGCCGGACACCGGTACGAGCAGTACTTC	CSAGHRYEQYF